This T cell receptor beta chain was sequenced for a study of T cell repertoires in cytomegalovirus infection. For the study at large: Selection of CMV epitopes for the study included recently identified HLA-C-restricted and well-studied HLA-B-restricted ones. Both CMV infection and a matching HLA type were indicated by public TCR beta signatures.

MiXCR was run by TCRdb on the reads, yielding one entry per CDR3 protein. The sample consists of about 340,000 distinct CDR3 sequences, 29% of them appearing once. Broader study findings: Cumulative public TCR beta family frequency identified carriers of CMV plus the relevant HLA. Ex vivo responses were dominated by HLA-C-restricted CMV-specific TCR beta clonotypes.

About this clonotype itself: Its antigen remains unidentified. The junction and the germline gene differ at one end; a read error may be behind it.

The TCR sequence derives from a human donor in good health (CMV status not recorded). Some clones in this sample may be carry-over from other donors' samples. Sequenced material: cultured PBMCs, taken from culture after CMV antigen stimulation.

CDR3 DNA: TGTGACAGTAGTATGAACAGGGCAAGCAATGAAAAACTGTTTTTT. Translation: CDSSMNRASNEKLFF. The rearrangement joins TRBV19 to TRBJ1-4; maybe TRBD1 (6 bases). This CDR3 spans 15 amino acids. Germline loops: CDR1 LNHDA, CDR2 SQIVND (reference sequence).